What follows are 26 T cell receptor beta chains derived from one specimen sequenced in a study of T cell repertoires in cytomegalovirus infection. TCRdb processed the reads anew with MiXCR; each CDR3 protein has one entry. The repertoire holds under 600,000 distinct CDR3 sequences, with approximately 16% as singletons. The sample taken for sequencing was CD8+ T cells from PBMCs. These receptors originate from a human donor in good health (CMV status not recorded). Some clones in this sample may be carry-over from other donors' samples.

As concerns this clonotype: A junction boundary mismatches the germline segment, possibly from a read error. This chain joins TRBV6-8 and TRBJ1-3; maybe TRBD1 (6 bases). This CDR3 spans 15 amino acids. Germline assignment: CDR1 MNHGY and CDR2 SAAAGT. CDR3 DNA sequence: TGTGCCAGCAGTTCTACAGGGATCTCTGGAAACTCCATATATTTT. This gives the protein CASSSTGISGNSIYF.

This chain connects TRBV12-3 or TRBV12-4 to TRBJ1-2, with TRBD1 matching over 11 bases. CDR3 length: 19 amino acids. Germline trimming cut 6 bases from V and 4 bases from J; bases unmatched to any gene: 19. The CDR3 region is CASSPPDRGPGVHFYGYTF. CDR3 sequence (DNA): TGTGCCAGCAGCCCGCCGGACAGGGGGCCCGGGGTCCACTTCTATGGCTACACCTTC.

This clonotype appeared many times. The chain recombines TRBV7-3 with TRBJ2-1; TRBD1 matches 8 bases. The CDR3 is made up of 14 amino acids. CDR1 and CDR2 from the germline V gene are SGHTA and FQGTGA. Unmatched junction bases numbered 5, after V lost 5 bases and J lost 5 bases. This CDR3 is CASSRDRSHNEQFF. The CDR3 region has the DNA TGTGCCAGCAGCCGGGACAGGTCCCACAATGAGCAGTTCTTC.

This clonotype was seen only once. A much larger clone is a single base away; this may be a read error. This likely comes from a read error, as the CDR3 has no conserved phenylalanine or tryptophan at its end. V is TRBV7-9 and J is TRBJ2-1; D is unresolved. The V gene's germline CDR1 is SEHNR and CDR2 FQNEAQ (reference sequence). Trimming stripped 3 bases from V and 1 base from J, with 10 bases between. The CDR3 spans 15 residues. This chain's CDR3 is CASSFSSPSYNEQFL. The CDR3 DNA reads TGTGCCAGCAGCTTTAGTAGTCCTTCCTACAATGAGCAGTTCTTA.

Comment on this clonotype: One end of the junction fails to match germline, which may point to a read error. This chain uses TRBV9 with TRBJ1-1, with 7 bases lining up with TRBD1. From germline, CDR1 is SGDLS and CDR2 YYNGEE. CDR3 length equals 9 residues. In DNA, the CDR3 is TGTGCCAGCAGCGGAGACAGGGTCTTT. As protein: CASSGDRVF.

This clonotype has ten or more counts. The chain recombines TRBV7-9 with TRBJ1-1; D call uncertain. Germline assignment: CDR1 SEHNR and CDR2 FQNEAQ (reference sequence). Trimming took 0 bases from V and 13 from J, leaving 12 bases between them. The length of the CDR3 is 12 residues. DNA of the CDR3: TGTGCCAGCAGCTTAGCACCCCCGAACGATTTCTTT. Protein product: CASSLAPPNDFF.

In this sample, this clonotype turned up many times. The chain carries TRBV7-3 and TRBJ2-5; D is unresolved. Deletions cut 5 bases from V and 4 bases from J, with 11 bases between. From germline, CDR1 is SGHTA and CDR2 FQGTGA. The CDR3 runs to 13 residues. The CDR3 reads CASSPSPAETQYF. The CDR3, as DNA: TGTGCCAGCAGCCCTTCCCCGGCAGAGACCCAGTACTTC.

At least ten counts were recorded for this clonotype. This rearrangement joins TRBV19 to TRBJ1-5; D gene uncertain. Per the germline V gene, CDR1 is LNHDA and CDR2 is SQIVND (reference sequence). Deletions cut 4 bases from V and 4 bases from J, with 14 bases between. The CDR3 runs to 15 residues. The CDR3: CASSKMRRANQPQHF. The CDR3 nucleotides read TGTGCCAGTAGTAAGATGAGGAGGGCGAATCAGCCCCAGCATTTT.

The V gene is TRBV4-1, the J gene TRBJ2-1, with TRBD2 matching 12 bases. Germline CDR1 MGHRA, CDR2 YSYEKL. The CDR3 has 15 residues. Germline trimming cut 2 bases from V and 15 bases from J; bases unmatched to any gene: 11. The CDR3 loop is CASSQNEGLAGGGFF. CDR3 in DNA: TGCGCCAGCAGCCAAAATGAGGGACTAGCGGGCGGCGGGTTCTTC.

Remarks on this clonotype: The junction and the germline gene differ at one end; a read error may be behind it. The chain couples TRBV10-3 to TRBJ2-7; possible D gene TRBD1, 5 bases. Germline loops: CDR1 ENHRY, CDR2 SYGVKD. The CDR3 extends over 13 amino acids. The chain's CDR3 is CAISESTVYEQYF. The DNA of the CDR3 is TGTGCCATCAGTGAGTCGACAGTCTACGAACAGTACTTC.

A few counts support this clonotype. The chain recombines TRBV29-1 with TRBJ1-1; 12 positions match TRBD1. The CDR3 covers 18 residues. Trimming removed 6 bases from V and 0 bases from J; junction bases left unmatched: 14. The germline V gene has CDR1 SQVTM and CDR2 ANQGSEA. The CDR3 DNA follows: TGCAGCGTCGCCGGGACAGGGGGCTTAGGTATCATGAACACTGAAGCTTTCTTT. Protein: CSVAGTGGLGIMNTEAFF.

The chain carries TRBV27 and TRBJ2-1; 7 bases map to TRBD2. V lost 4 bases, J lost 12 bases, and 24 bases stayed unmatched. The germline V gene has CDR1 MNHEY and CDR2 SMNVEV (reference sequence). The CDR3 covers 18 residues. The CDR3 loop reads CASSWRLAGRSGMVGQFF. The CDR3 DNA follows: TGTGCCAGCAGTTGGCGCCTTGCAGGGAGGAGCGGGATGGTAGGGCAGTTCTTC.

Ten or more counts support this clonotype. V and J are TRBV6-1 and TRBJ2-7; TRBD2 might be the D (5 bases). The germline V gene has CDR1 MNHNS and CDR2 SASEGT. The CDR3 spans 12 residues. With 7 bases removed from V and 3 bases from J, the gap between germline ends came to 10 bases. For the CDR3, the DNA is TGTGCCAGCAAAGCAGACTACTACGAGCAGTACTTC. Translated, it gives CASKADYYEQYF.

Only a few counts were recorded for this clonotype. The rearrangement joins TRBV20-1 to TRBJ1-5; the match to TRBD1 covers 12 bases. The J segment lost 2 bases and the V segment lost 0 bases, leaving 5 bases of the junction unmatched. Germline lookup yields CDR1 DFQATT and CDR2 SNEGSKA (reference sequence). The CDR3 runs to 17 residues. The CDR3 DNA is TGCAGTGCTAGAGATACGGGACAGGGGGCCCGCAATCAGCCCCAGCATTTT. This translates into CSARDTGQGARNQPQHF.

This clonotype appeared a few times. The V and J genes are TRBV19 and TRBJ2-1; D remains ambiguous. CDR3 size: 13 residues. In germline, CDR1 is LNHDA, CDR2 SQIVND (reference sequence). Trimming removed 5 bases from V and 8 bases from J, with 13 bases in between. The CDR3 protein is CASSFTLLHEQFF. The CDR3 region has the DNA TGTGCCAGTAGTTTTACTCTCCTCCATGAGCAGTTCTTC.

This clonotype was counted ten times or more. V and J are TRBV4-1 and TRBJ2-3, with TRBD2 matching 13 bases. The CDR3 is made up of 17 amino acids. Per the germline V gene, CDR1 is MGHRA and CDR2 is YSYEKL. V lost 1 base, J lost 2 bases, and 3 bases stayed unmatched. The CDR3 DNA reads as TGCGCCAGCAGCCAAGTGGGACTAGCGGGATTCACAGATACGCAGTATTTT. The encoded protein is CASSQVGLAGFTDTQYF.

This clonotype was picked up many times. This sequence joins TRBV6-1 and TRBJ1-2; D gene ambiguous. The germline gives CDR1 MNHNS, CDR2 SASEGT. The CDR3 has 14 amino acids. Trimming removed 8 bases at V and 7 bases at J, with 20 bases between. The DNA of the CDR3 is TGTGCCAGCGCCCCCCGAGGCCTTTTTGCTGGCTACACCTTC. It is translated as CASAPRGLFAGYTF.

The table lists this clonotype with a few counts. The chain couples TRBV6-1 to TRBJ2-7; TRBD1 agrees at 7 bases. V trimming: 7 bases; J trimming: 6 bases; junction bases outside the gene matches: 9. The CDR3 loop spans 13 amino acids. CDR1 and CDR2 from the germline V gene are MNHNS and SASEGT. CDR3 DNA sequence: TGTGCCAGCAATTCCGACAGGGCGGGCGAGCAGTACTTC. Amino acids: CASNSDRAGEQYF.

The chain joins TRBV19 to TRBJ2-2; perhaps TRBD2 as D (5 bases). The V end was cut by 5 bases, the J end by 7 bases, with 20 bases between. The V gene's germline CDR1 is LNHDA and CDR2 SQIVND (reference sequence). The CDR3 totals 16 residues. The CDR3 sequence: CASSPGYSGRDGELFF. DNA for the CDR3: TGTGCCAGTAGTCCCGGTTACAGTGGACGGGACGGGGAGCTGTTTTTT. Variable domain in full (rest from reference TRBV19 and TRBJ2-2): DGGITQSPKYLFRKEGQNVTLSCEQNLNHDAMYWYRQDPGQGLRLIYYSQIVNDFQKGDIAEGYSVSREKKESFPLTVTSAQKNPTAFYLCASSPGYSGRDGELFFGEGSRLTVL.

In its sample, this clonotype was seen a few times. V usage is TRBV19 and J usage is TRBJ2-7; D perhaps matches TRBD2 (5 bases). Per germline, CDR1 LNHDA and CDR2 SQIVND (reference sequence). The length of the CDR3 is 16 residues. V dropped 2 bases and J dropped 0 bases, with 14 bases sitting between them. CDR3 loop: CASSIRSGGSSYEQYF. DNA for the CDR3: TGTGCCAGTAGTATAAGAAGCGGTGGGAGCTCCTACGAGCAGTACTTC.

The CDR3 here is CASTGLGTGELFF. In DNA, the CDR3 is TGTGCCAGCACCGGACTAGGGACCGGGGAGCTGTTTTTT. The J gene is TRBJ2-2, the V gene TRBV6-1; 7 bases fit TRBD2. The CDR3 has 13 residues. Looked up from germline, CDR1 is MNHNS and CDR2 is SASEGT. V was pared by 7 bases and J by 5 bases, with 4 bases of the junction left unmatched.

The gene calls are TRBV10-2 and TRBJ2-3; TRBD2 agrees at 8 bases. Germline lookup yields CDR1 WSHSY and CDR2 SAAADI. This CDR3 contains 16 residues. The trim removed 6 bases at V and 5 bases at J, leaving 13 bases unmatched. CDR3 protein: CASRPSGSGGKDTQYF. CDR3 nucleotides: TGCGCCAGCAGACCCTCGGGAAGCGGGGGAAAAGATACGCAGTATTTT.

The table lists this clonotype with many counts. Germline is not matched at one junction end, which may reflect a read error. The J gene is TRBJ2-1, the V gene TRBV7-7, with TRBD2 matching 11 bases. Germline V gives CDR1 SSHAT, CDR2 FNYEAQ (reference sequence). CDR3 length: 17 amino acids. CDR3 sequence: CASSTGLAGSSYNEQFF. The CDR3 DNA reads as TGTGCTAGCAGCACCGGACTAGCGGGTAGCTCCTACAATGAGCAGTTCTTC.

The V and J genes are TRBV14 and TRBJ2-7; D is ambiguous. Germline CDR1 reads SGHDN; CDR2 reads FVKESK. Trimming took off 2 bases at V and 6 bases at J, with 8 bases between the two ends. This CDR3 comprises 12 residues. The CDR3 DNA reads as TGTGCCAGCAGCCAACGGGTACGCGAGCAGTACTTC. Encoded protein: CASSQRVREQYF.

Regarding this clonotype: A much larger clone differs by one base, so this may be a read error. The chain is built from TRBV25-1 and TRBJ2-2; TRBD1 aligns across 12 bases. Per germline, CDR1 MGHDK and CDR2 SYGVNS. The CDR3 sequence is 15 residues long. The CDR3 DNA sequence: TGTGCCAGCGGGGGGACAGGGGGCCGCACCGTGGAGCTGTTTTTT. It translates to CASGGTGGRTVELFF.

This clonotype has at least ten counts. The chain recombines TRBV24-1 with TRBJ2-5; D unresolved. Germline V gene lookup returns CDR1 KGHDR and CDR2 SFDVKD. The CDR3 spans 14 residues. Trimming cost V 0 bases and J 4 bases, with 8 bases left between them. As DNA, the CDR3 is TGTGCCACCAGTGATTTGGCTAGTGGAGAGACCCAGTACTTC. Residues: CATSDLASGETQYF.